This T cell receptor beta chain was documented in a study of CXCR3-negative and CXCR3-positive naive CD8 T cells. Preparation of TRB cDNA libraries relied on 5' RACE carrying UMI labels. TCRdb reprocessed the 5' RACE reads; each CDR3 protein has one entry and no DNA is given. Listed are about 150,000 distinct CDR3 sequences; nearly 0.5% falls within the top ten. In the case of this clonotype: As yet, its antigen is unknown.

Findings of the study overall: Diversity was high in both naive subsets and much lower in memory cells. Against CXCR3-negative naive cells, CXCR3-positive naive cells showed more hydrophobic TRB CDR3s.

The CDR3 totals 15 residues. Germline loops: CDR1 SGDLS, CDR2 YYNGEE. The sequence was collected from a human donor in good health. Some clones in this sample may be carry-over from other donors' samples. The sample taken for sequencing was naive CXCR3+ CD8+ T cells from blood. Subset given: CD45RO-CCR7+CD27+CD95- naive CD8+ T cells expressing CXCR3 (TNR3+). This chain joins TRBV9 and TRBJ2-1; TCRdb picks TRBD1, but there is no DNA to check that call. The chain's CDR3 is CASSVSGATYNEQFF.